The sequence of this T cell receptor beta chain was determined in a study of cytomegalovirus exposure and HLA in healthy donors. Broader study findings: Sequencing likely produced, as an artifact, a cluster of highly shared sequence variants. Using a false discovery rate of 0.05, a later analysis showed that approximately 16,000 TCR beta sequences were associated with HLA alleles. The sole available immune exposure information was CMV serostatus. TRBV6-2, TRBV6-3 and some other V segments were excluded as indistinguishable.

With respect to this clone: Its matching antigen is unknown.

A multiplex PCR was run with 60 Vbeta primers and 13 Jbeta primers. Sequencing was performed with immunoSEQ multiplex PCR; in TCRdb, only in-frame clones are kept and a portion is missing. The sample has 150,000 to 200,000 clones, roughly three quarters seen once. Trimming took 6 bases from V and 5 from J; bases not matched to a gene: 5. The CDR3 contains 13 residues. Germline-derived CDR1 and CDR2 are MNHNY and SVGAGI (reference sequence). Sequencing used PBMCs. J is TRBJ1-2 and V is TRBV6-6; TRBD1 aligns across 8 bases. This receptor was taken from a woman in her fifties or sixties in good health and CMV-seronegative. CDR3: CASRRQGSYGYTF. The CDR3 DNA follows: TGTGCCAGCAGACGACAGGGGTCGTATGGCTACACCTTC.